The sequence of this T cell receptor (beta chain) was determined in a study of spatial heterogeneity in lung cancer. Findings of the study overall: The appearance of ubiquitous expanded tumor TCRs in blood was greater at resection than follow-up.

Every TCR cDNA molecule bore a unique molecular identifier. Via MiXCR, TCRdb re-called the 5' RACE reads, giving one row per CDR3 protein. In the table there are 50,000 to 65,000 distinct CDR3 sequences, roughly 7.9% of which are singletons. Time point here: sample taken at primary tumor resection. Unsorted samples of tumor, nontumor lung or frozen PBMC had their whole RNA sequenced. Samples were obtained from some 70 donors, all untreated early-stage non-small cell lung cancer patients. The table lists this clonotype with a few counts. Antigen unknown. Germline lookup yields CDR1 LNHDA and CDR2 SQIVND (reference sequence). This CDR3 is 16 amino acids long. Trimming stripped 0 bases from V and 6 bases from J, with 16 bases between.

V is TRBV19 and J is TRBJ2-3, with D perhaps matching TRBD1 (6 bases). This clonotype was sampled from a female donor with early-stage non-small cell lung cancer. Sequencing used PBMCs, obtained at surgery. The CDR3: CASSIDTDSPGDTQYF. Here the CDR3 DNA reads TGTGCCAGTAGTATAGATACGGACAGCCCCGGGGATACGCAGTATTTT.